A single TCR beta chain is shown here with its context. Its cognate antigen is unknown. The data were obtained in a study of vaccination effects on CD4 cells after COVID-19. Study-level information: Samples from a couple of convalescent patients were given 16 days and one week before vaccination.

Sequenced by immunoSEQ multiplex PCR; TCRdb stores in-frame clones only, minus some. In the table there are about 22,000 clones, 70% to 80% of which are singletons. Study-wide points: Spike-reactive clones found after vaccination in convalescents were mainly new vaccine-induced clones.

Before sequencing took place, the ViraFEST assay used viral peptide pools to expand antigen-specific CD4+ T cells. After less than twelve days in culture, the CD4+ T cells were isolated. This individual tested PCR-positive for SARS-CoV-2 infection between March and December 2020. The source is a human donor who had a prior SARS-CoV-2 infection. The sequencing here drew on CD4+ T cells from PBMCs cultured with SARS-CoV-2 spike peptides, taken before COVID-19 vaccination.

The chain's CDR3 is CATSRATGTPKDTEAFF. In DNA form, the CDR3 reads TGTGCCACCAGCAGAGCAACTGGGACACCTAAGGACACTGAAGCTTTCTTT. The genes are TRBV15 and TRBJ1-1, with D maybe TRBD1 (6 bases). This CDR3 contains 17 residues. Trimming cost V 1 base and J 3 bases, with 18 bases left between them. Germline V gene lookup returns CDR1 LNHNV and CDR2 YYDKDF (reference sequence).